One T cell receptor (beta chain) is described in this entry. Per the authors' pipeline: Reference gene primer amplification gave nucleated cell count estimates. Method: immunoSEQ multiplex PCR; TCRdb's copy keeps in-frame clones and lacks some. From that table come the V and J calls and clone size; the DNA was used to work out D and trimming. This sample has 470,000 or so clones, with 85% to 90% found just once. This entry comes from a study of blood T cell repertoires in COVID-19. Overall study: Sites in the United States, Italy and Spain provided acute and convalescent COVID-19 samples. PBMCs, B-cell-depleted T cells, or T cells provided the cDNA or gDNA that made up the material.

The V end lost 1 base, the J end lost 4 bases, and 11 bases lay between the germline ends. The CDR3 runs 15 residues. Germline CDR1 SGDLS, CDR2 YYNGEE. This sequence was found in a woman aged 25-40 years with acute or convalescent COVID-19. V usage is TRBV9 and J usage is TRBJ2-2; weak D call: TRBD1 (5 bases). The material sequenced was peripheral blood. CDR3 loop: CASSVRQGITGELFF. The CDR3 DNA sequence: TGTGCCAGCAGCGTACGTCAGGGTATCACCGGGGAGCTGTTTTTT.